The text below deals with one TCR beta chain. This clonotype has ten or more counts. Its antigen is currently not known. One base away there is no much larger clone; base qualities are not given. cDNA was synthesized by template-switch 5'RACE using a primer carrying a 10-nucleotide random unique molecular identifier by which each TCR transcript was tagged. Every sequencing run covered 15-18 subjects and yielded more than 180 million TCR-beta sequences. The RNeasy kit was used for extraction of total RNA. TCR-beta VDJ regions were amplified with primers for the TCR constant region and the 5'RACE anchor, using the KAPA Real-time Library Amplification kit. A first PCR added sample indexes and Illumina adaptors, and a second PCR then raised library yield. After Ampure bead purification, the TCR product of roughly 650 bp was size-selected on a 2% E-gel SizeSelection system. Library quality was checked on a Bioanalyzer, concentration was measured with Qubit, and libraries were quantified with the Kapa Library Quantification kit before pooling. Paired-end 2 x 150 bp sequencing of the libraries was performed on an Illumina HiSeq 2500. To increase sequence diversity, roughly 24-31% phiX was spiked into each library pool. In the source study's methods: The UMI-based MiGEC pipeline processed quality-filtered reads and removed over 90% of raw TCR sequences during error correction. VDJ genes were aligned to IMGT germline references, and each clonotype was defined by a unique CDR3 amino acid sequence together with V-J genes. VDJtools evaluated clonal expansion, Shannon diversity and CDR3 relatedness (CalcPairwiseDistances, ClusterSamples); CLCbio workbench built phylogenetic trees. Clones with at least 8 unique UMIs were defined as expanded, with this threshold being based on coefficient-of-variation modelling across technical triplicates. TCRdb reanalyzed the raw reads on its own, using fastp at Q25 for trimming and MiXCR for clone calling, and kept in-frame beta chains. Rows merge per CDR3 protein into single entries with the most common DNA and genes. TCRdb, rather than the study authors, made the V and J calls. This sample lists tens of thousands of distinct CDR3 sequences; about 4.2% were detected once. The top ten constitute 2.5% to 3.5% of the sample.

The data stem from a study of neurological immune-mediated disorders (dated by TCRdb to the late 2010s). In terms of the full investigation: Among the approximately 34 multiple sclerosis patients, some 31 had relapsing-remitting MS and 3 had secondary progressive MS. The cohort was made up of 68 subjects, consisting of around 14 HAM/TSP patients, around 35 multiple sclerosis patients and around 20 healthy controls. Alongside PBMC samples, the set of 106 TCR-beta libraries contained longitudinal samples, technical triplicates, and paired CD4+ and CD8+ T-cell subsets that had been sorted. Peripheral blood TCR-beta repertoires from patients with HTLV-I-associated myelopathy (HAM/TSP), patients with multiple sclerosis, and healthy controls were compared in the study using UMI-based sequencing. On the study overall, not on this receptor specifically: In a phylogenetic analysis, the repertoires of 18 out of 34 MS patients fell into a single cluster of related CDR3 sequences, pointing to a possible signature at the repertoire level. TCR clonal expansion was highest in HAM/TSP patients and lowest in MS patients, with MS patients falling below even healthy controls. No clinical or MRI features were associated with the MS cluster, and the authors said that larger cohorts are needed. No identical CDR3 amino acid sequences were shared among expanded clones across subjects, suggesting private TCR-beta repertoires in all groups.

The germline V gene (reference sequence) supplies CDR1 DFQATT and CDR2 SNEGSKA. The CDR3 contains 16 residues, cysteine and phenylalanine counted. Left in the record is the CDR3 DNA by itself, 48 bases read in frame from the first base. The junction carries 17 bases between V and J, which are trimmed by 2 bases and 4 bases respectively. For unsorted PBMC libraries, 2 million PBMCs were used after storage in RNAlater at -80 degrees C until RNA extraction. The multiple sclerosis patients were enrolled in a US clinical protocol that evaluated disease progression with magnetic resonance imaging. PBMCs were separated from peripheral blood using Ficoll-Hypaque density gradient centrifugation and then cryopreserved in liquid nitrogen.

Specimen: PBMCs. This receptor was obtained from a man aged 50 or older with multiple sclerosis. The rearranged segments are TRBV20-1 and TRBJ2-2; the D gene is possibly TRBD2, with 6 bases matching. The encoded CDR3 is CSARSSGLTFTGELFF. At the DNA level, the sequence is TGCAGTGCTAGAAGTAGCGGACTTACTTTCACCGGGGAGCTGTTTTTT.